Here is one T cell receptor beta chain with its context. The target antigen is unknown. This CDR3 has 15 residues. The V segment lost 6 bases and the J segment 5 bases; nucleotides outside the gene matches: 7. The germline CDR1 and CDR2 sequences are KGHSH and LQKENI. The protocol was immunoSEQ multiplex PCR, while the TCRdb copy is restricted to in-frame clones and leaves out a portion. Of millions of clones listed, roughly 96% are singletons. These data originate in a study of shared clonotypes between healthy human individuals. General study points: Among donors, clonotype sharing was expected to be affected by sequencing depth.

The chain uses TRBV18 and TRBJ1-1, with 12 bases matching TRBD1. The sequenced material came from naive CD4+ T cells sorted from blood. The subset: CD45RA+ positively selected. The sequence was obtained from a man younger than 35 in good health. In DNA form, the CDR3 reads TGTGCCAGCTCGGCTGGGACAGGGGGCGTGACTGAAGCTTTCTTT. This translates into CASSAGTGGVTEAFF. The variable domain in full, completed from reference TRBV18 and TRBJ1-1, reads NAGVMQNPRHLVRRRGQEARLRCSPMKGHSHVYWYRQLPEEGLKFMVYLQKENIIDESGMPKERFSAEFPKEGPSILRIQQVVRGDSAAYFCASSAGTGGVTEAFFGQGTRLTVV.